Below are 19 T cell receptor beta chains sequenced from a single sample in a study of siplizumab effects on memory and regulatory T cells. TCRdb keeps only in-frame clones here, not all; method: immunoSEQ multiplex PCR. The sample shows approximately 46,000 clones, approximately 93% of them seen only once. The sample taken for sequencing was CD8+ T cells sorted from blood. Receptors were obtained from a human donor in good health.

This clone has only a few counts. The chain is built from TRBV4-1 and TRBJ1-2; unclear D gene. CDR1 and CDR2 from the germline V gene are MGHRA and YSYEKL. This CDR3 region has 12 residues. V was cut by 1 base and J by 6 bases, with 6 bases left in between. The CDR3 reads CASSQGGNGYTF. Here the CDR3 DNA reads TGCGCCAGCAGCCAAGGTGGAAATGGCTACACCTTC.

V and J are TRBV7-9 and TRBJ2-4; the D gene could be TRBD1 or TRBD2 (5 bases each). Germline CDR1 reads SEHNR; CDR2 reads FQNEAQ (reference sequence). The CDR3 extends over 15 amino acids. V was cut by 5 bases and J by 1 base, with 12 bases left in between. Written as DNA, the CDR3 is TGTGCCAGCAGCCTCCTTGAGGGGGCCAAAAACATTCAGTACTTC. Residues: CASSLLEGAKNIQYF.

The CDR3 region is CSVEVGAIEQYF. Here the CDR3 DNA reads TGCAGCGTTGAAGTAGGCGCTATCGAGCAGTACTTC. The chain has TRBV29-1 and TRBJ2-7, with D uncertain. Trimming left V 1 base short and J 6 bases short, with 10 bases between. Germline values: CDR1 SQVTM, CDR2 ANQGSEA. This CDR3 contains 12 residues.

The rearrangement links TRBV4-1 to TRBJ2-7, with 10 bases lining up with TRBD2. The junction had 4 bases not matched to a gene; V was cut back by 2 bases and J by 0 bases. Germline V lookup: CDR1 MGHRA, CDR2 YSYEKL. The CDR3 loop spans 16 amino acids. CDR3 sequence: CASSQISSGSSYEQYF. DNA of the CDR3: TGCGCCAGCAGCCAAATCTCTAGCGGGAGCTCCTACGAGCAGTACTTC.

This clone is medium-sized by share. The rearrangement uses TRBV12-2 and TRBJ2-4; the DNA was not compared with TRBD2, the D call given in the table. TRBV12-2 is marked as a pseudogene. This CDR3 region has 18 residues. DNA for the CDR3: TGTGCAAGTCGCGCGAGACCACCACAGGGAGGGGCCAAAAACATTCAGTACTTC. It codes for CASRARPPQGGAKNIQYF.

The chain joins TRBV11-2 to TRBJ2-3, with no clear D. Germline V CDR1 and CDR2: SGHAT, FQNNGV. The CDR3 totals 15 residues. V gave up 1 base and J gave up 2 bases, with 10 bases separating them. The DNA of the CDR3 is TGTGCCAGCAGCTTAGTAACAGTAACCACAGATACGCAGTATTTT. This gives the protein CASSLVTVTTDTQYF.

This clone was counted between two and nine times. The gene calls are TRBV7-6 and TRBJ2-7; D gene ambiguous. The CDR3 spans 17 residues. The germline V gene encodes CDR1 SGHVS and CDR2 FNYEAQ. Trimming stripped 3 bases from V and 3 bases from J, with 21 bases between. The CDR3 nucleotides read TGTGCCAGCAGCTTGGCTCCCCCCAACCCCACAAGCTACGAGCAGTACTTC. It specifies CASSLAPPNPTSYEQYF.

This clone was observed a few times. The chain joins TRBV29-1 to TRBJ2-3, with 7 bases that match TRBD2. J gave up 1 base and V 5 bases, and 9 bases lay outside the gene matches. CDR1 and CDR2 from the germline V gene are SQVTM and ANQGSEA. This CDR3 has 15 amino acids. CDR3 loop: CSVTGLDRGTDTQYF. The CDR3 DNA is TGCAGCGTTACCGGACTAGATCGGGGCACAGATACGCAGTATTTT.

The rearrangement links TRBV7-4 to TRBJ2-5; 12 positions agree with TRBD1. V lost 5 bases and J lost 6; bases outside the gene matches: 10. This CDR3 contains 16 residues. Germline CDR1 SGHVT, CDR2 SQSDAQ. The CDR3 coding sequence is TGTGCCAGCAGCCCTTCGGCAGGGGACAGGGGGCAGACCCAGTACTTC. This translates into CASSPSAGDRGQTQYF.

This chain links TRBV6-4 with TRBJ1-6; D remains unclear. Germline V gene lookup returns CDR1 MRHNA and CDR2 SNTAGT. Trimming stripped 6 bases from V and 5 bases from J, with 5 bases between. This CDR3 comprises 12 residues. This chain's CDR3 is CASRDHNSPLHF. For the CDR3, the DNA is TGTGCCAGCAGGGACCATAATTCACCCCTCCACTTT.

This clone was counted once. CDR3 DNA: TGTGCCAGCAGCGCCAATGGGGGCGGCACTGAAGCTTTCTTT. It codes for CASSANGGGTEAFF. The gene calls are TRBV9 and TRBJ1-1, with D tentatively TRBD1 (6 bases). The V end was cut by 3 bases, the J end by 4 bases, with 13 bases between. CDR1 and CDR2 from the germline V gene are SGDLS and YYNGEE. This CDR3 is built from 14 residues.

The chain combines TRBV23-1 with TRBJ2-2; D is unresolved. TRBV23-1 is an open reading frame, and its role is uncertain. The CDR3 is 12 amino acids. Trimming shortened V by 0 bases and J by 7 bases, and 3 bases separated the two germline ends. Here the CDR3 reads CASSQSDGELFF. CDR3 bases: TGCGCCAGCAGTCAATCCGACGGGGAGCTGTTTTTT.

J is TRBJ1-5 and V is TRBV7-2; tentatively, D is TRBD1 (5 bases). Germline CDR1 and CDR2: SGHTA and FQGNSA. CDR3 length: 13 residues. Trimming took off 7 bases at V and 6 bases at J, with 13 bases between the two ends. CDR3 DNA: TGTGCCAGCACCGTGGGGGTGGCTCAGCCCCAGCATTTT. Amino acid sequence: CASTVGVAQPQHF.

This chain joins TRBV6-4 and TRBJ2-6, with D possibly matching TRBD2 (6 bases). This CDR3 is 16 amino acids long. The V gene lost 0 bases and the J gene lost 0 bases, with 6 bases spanning the gap. Germline lookup yields CDR1 MRHNA and CDR2 SNTAGT. The CDR3 DNA sequence: TGTGCCAGCAGTGACTCGACTAGCTCTGGGGCCAACGTCCTGACTTTC. Its translation: CASSDSTSSGANVLTF.

The chain is built from TRBV27 and TRBJ2-7, with D perhaps TRBD2 (6 bases). The CDR3 consists of 14 residues. V lost 6 bases to trimming and J lost 5 bases, with 17 bases between them. Germline loops: CDR1 MNHEY, CDR2 SMNVEV (reference sequence). The CDR3 reads CASSLLGGDDEQYF. In nucleotides, the CDR3 is TGTGCCAGCAGCCTCCTGGGCGGGGACGACGAGCAGTACTTC.

This chain joins TRBV6-5 and TRBJ1-1; 9 nucleotides match TRBD1. In germline, CDR1 is MNHEY, CDR2 SVGAGI. The CDR3 covers 13 residues. V lost 6 bases and J lost 5; bases outside the gene matches: 4. In DNA, the CDR3 is TGTGCCAGCAGGACAGGGGGGGTGACTGAAGCTTTCTTT. Its translation is CASRTGGVTEAFF.

This chain links TRBV5-1 with TRBJ2-7; D not resolved. Deletions cut 2 bases from V and 2 bases from J, with 17 bases between. The CDR3 consists of 16 residues. Germline CDR1 SGHRS, CDR2 YFSETQ. DNA of the CDR3: TGCGCCAGCAGCTTAAAGGCCTCACCGACCCCCTACGAGCAGTACTTC. Protein sequence: CASSLKASPTPYEQYF.

This chain joins TRBV9 and TRBJ2-7, with TRBD2 matching 7 bases. V was pared by 2 bases and J by 0 bases, with 8 bases of the junction left unmatched. This CDR3 spans 16 amino acids. Germline V gives CDR1 SGDLS, CDR2 YYNGEE. The CDR3 coding sequence is TGTGCCAGCAGCGTTGACCCAAGCGGGAACTCCTACGAGCAGTACTTC. Translated: CASSVDPSGNSYEQYF. Full variable domain (outside the CDR3, taken from reference TRBV9 and TRBJ2-7): DSGVTQTPKHLITATGQRVTLRCSPRSGDLSVYWYQQSLDQGLQFLIQYYNGEERAKGNILERFSAQQFPDLHSELNLSSLELGDSALYFCASSVDPSGNSYEQYFGPGTRLTVT.

The CDR3 is CASSLTDSYEQYF. The CDR3 nucleotides read TGTGCCAGCAGTTTAACTGACTCCTACGAGCAGTACTTC. This chain connects TRBV27 to TRBJ2-7; D is unresolved. The germline gives CDR1 MNHEY, CDR2 SMNVEV (reference sequence). The CDR3 extends over 13 amino acids. V was cut by 2 bases and J by 0 bases, with 5 bases left in between.